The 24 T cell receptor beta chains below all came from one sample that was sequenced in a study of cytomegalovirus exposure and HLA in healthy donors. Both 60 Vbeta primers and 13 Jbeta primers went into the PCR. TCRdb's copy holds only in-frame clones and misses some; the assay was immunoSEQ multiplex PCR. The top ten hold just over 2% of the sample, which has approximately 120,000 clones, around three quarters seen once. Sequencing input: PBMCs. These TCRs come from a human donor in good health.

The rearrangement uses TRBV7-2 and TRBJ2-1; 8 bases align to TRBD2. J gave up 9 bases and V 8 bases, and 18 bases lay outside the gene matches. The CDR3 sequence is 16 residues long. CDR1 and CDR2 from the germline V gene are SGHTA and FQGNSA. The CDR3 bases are TGTGCCAGCTCCCGCGAAAGTAGCGGGATAGGGAGTGAGCAGTTCTTC. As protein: CASSRESSGIGSEQFF. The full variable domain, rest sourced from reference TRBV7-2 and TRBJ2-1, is GAGVSQSPSNKVTEKGKDVELRCDPISGHTALYWYRQSLGQGLEFLIYFQGNSAPDKSGLPSDRFSAERTGGSVSTLTIQRTQQEDSAVYLCASSRESSGIGSEQFFGPGTRLTVL.

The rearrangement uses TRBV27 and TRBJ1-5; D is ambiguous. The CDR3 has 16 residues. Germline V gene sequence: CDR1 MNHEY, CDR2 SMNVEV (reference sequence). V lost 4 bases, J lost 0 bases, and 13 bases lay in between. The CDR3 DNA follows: TGTGCCAGCAGTTCAGCGGCTGCTAATAGCAATCAGCCCCAGCATTTT. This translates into CASSSAAANSNQPQHF.

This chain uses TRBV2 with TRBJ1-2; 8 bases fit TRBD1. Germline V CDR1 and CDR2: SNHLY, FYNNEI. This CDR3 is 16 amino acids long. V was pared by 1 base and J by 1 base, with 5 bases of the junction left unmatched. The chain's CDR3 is CASSEDSGGGNYGYTF. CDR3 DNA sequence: TGTGCCAGCAGTGAAGACTCAGGGGGCGGTAACTATGGCTACACCTTC. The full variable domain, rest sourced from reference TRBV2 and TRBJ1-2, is EPEVTQTPSHQVTQMGQEVILRCVPISNHLYFYWYRQILGQKVEFLVSFYNNEISEKSEIFDDQFSVERPDGSNFTLKIRSTKLEDSAMYFCASSEDSGGGNYGYTFGSGTRLTVV.

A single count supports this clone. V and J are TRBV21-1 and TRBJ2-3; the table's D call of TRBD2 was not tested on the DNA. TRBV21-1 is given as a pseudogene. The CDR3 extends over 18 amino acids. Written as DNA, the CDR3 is TGTGCCAGCAGCAAATTAGAAGTGGAGCGGGGGAACACAGATACGCAGTATTTT. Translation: CASSKLEVERGNTDTQYF.

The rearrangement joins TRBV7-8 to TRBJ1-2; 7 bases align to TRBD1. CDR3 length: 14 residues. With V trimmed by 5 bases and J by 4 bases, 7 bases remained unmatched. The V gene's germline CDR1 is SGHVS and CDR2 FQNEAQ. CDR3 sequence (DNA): TGTGCCAGCAGCGGGCCGCAGGGGGGCTATGGCTACACCTTC. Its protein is CASSGPQGGYGYTF.

This CDR3 reads CASSIEGGQGARNQPQHF. The CDR3 DNA sequence: TGTGCCAGTAGTATAGAGGGTGGGCAGGGGGCGCGCAATCAGCCCCAGCATTTT. The V call is TRBV19, the J call TRBJ1-5; TRBD1 agrees at 8 bases. Germline V lookup: CDR1 LNHDA, CDR2 SQIVND (reference sequence). This CDR3 spans 18 amino acids. V lost 0 bases to trimming and J lost 2 bases; unmatched junction nucleotides: 9. Full variable domain (missing parts from reference TRBV19 and TRBJ1-5): DGGITQSPKYLFRKEGQNVTLSCEQNLNHDAMYWYRQDPGQGLRLIYYSQIVNDFQKGDIAEGYSVSREKKESFPLTVTSAQKNPTAFYLCASSIEGGQGARNQPQHFGDGTRLSIL.

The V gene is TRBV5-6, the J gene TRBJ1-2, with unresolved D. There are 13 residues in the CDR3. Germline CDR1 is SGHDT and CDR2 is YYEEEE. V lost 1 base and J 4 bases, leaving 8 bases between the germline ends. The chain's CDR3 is CASSLNGLYGYTF. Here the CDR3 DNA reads TGTGCCAGCAGCTTGAATGGACTCTATGGCTACACCTTC.

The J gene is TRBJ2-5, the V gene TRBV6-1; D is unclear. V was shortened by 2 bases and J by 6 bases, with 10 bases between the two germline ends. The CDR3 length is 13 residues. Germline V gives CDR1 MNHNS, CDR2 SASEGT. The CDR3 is CASSEPGPKTQYF. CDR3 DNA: TGTGCCAGCAGTGAACCTGGCCCGAAGACCCAGTACTTC.

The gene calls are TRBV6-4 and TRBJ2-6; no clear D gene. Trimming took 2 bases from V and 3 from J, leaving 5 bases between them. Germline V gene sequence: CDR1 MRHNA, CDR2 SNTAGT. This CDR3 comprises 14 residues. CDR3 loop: CASSDPFGANVLTF. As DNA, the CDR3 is TGTGCCAGCAGTGACCCCTTTGGGGCCAACGTCCTGACTTTC.

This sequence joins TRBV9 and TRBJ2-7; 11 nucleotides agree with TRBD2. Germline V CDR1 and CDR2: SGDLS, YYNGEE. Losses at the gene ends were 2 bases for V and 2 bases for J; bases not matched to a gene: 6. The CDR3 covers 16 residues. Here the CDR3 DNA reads TGTGCCAGCAGCGTGGGCCTGACTAGCGGGGCCTACGAGCAGTACTTC. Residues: CASSVGLTSGAYEQYF. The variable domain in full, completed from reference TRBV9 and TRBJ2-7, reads DSGVTQTPKHLITATGQRVTLRCSPRSGDLSVYWYQQSLDQGLQFLIQYYNGEERAKGNILERFSAQQFPDLHSELNLSSLELGDSALYFCASSVGLTSGAYEQYFGPGTRLTVT.

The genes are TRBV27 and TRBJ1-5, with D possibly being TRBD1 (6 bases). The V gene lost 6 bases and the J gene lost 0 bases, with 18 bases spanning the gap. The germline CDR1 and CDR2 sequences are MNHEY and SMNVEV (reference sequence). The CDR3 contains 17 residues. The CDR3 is CASRGEGQGNSNQPQHF. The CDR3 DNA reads TGTGCCAGCAGGGGGGAAGGGCAGGGGAATAGCAATCAGCCCCAGCATTTT.

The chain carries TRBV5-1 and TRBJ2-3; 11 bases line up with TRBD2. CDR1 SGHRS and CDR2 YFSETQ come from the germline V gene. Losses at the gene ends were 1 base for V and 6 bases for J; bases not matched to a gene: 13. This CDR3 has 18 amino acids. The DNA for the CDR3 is TGCGCCAGCAGCTTGAGGCTAGCGGGAGGTTTCGGCTCGGATACGCAGTATTTT. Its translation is CASSLRLAGGFGSDTQYF.

The CDR3 loop reads CASSYGDMNLLEQYF. The DNA for the CDR3 is TGCGCCAGCAGCTACGGGGACATGAACCTACTCGAGCAGTACTTC. The J gene is TRBJ2-7, the V gene TRBV5-1; tentative D call: TRBD1 (6 bases). Germline CDR1 SGHRS, CDR2 YFSETQ. The CDR3 sequence is 15 residues long. V was pared by 3 bases and J by 6 bases, with 19 bases between.

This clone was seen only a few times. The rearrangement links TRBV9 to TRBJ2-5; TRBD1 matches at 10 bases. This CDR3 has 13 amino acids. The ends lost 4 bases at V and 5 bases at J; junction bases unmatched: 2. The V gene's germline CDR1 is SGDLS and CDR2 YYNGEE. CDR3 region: CASSSDRGETQYF. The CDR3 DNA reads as TGTGCCAGCAGCTCGGACAGGGGGGAGACCCAGTACTTC.

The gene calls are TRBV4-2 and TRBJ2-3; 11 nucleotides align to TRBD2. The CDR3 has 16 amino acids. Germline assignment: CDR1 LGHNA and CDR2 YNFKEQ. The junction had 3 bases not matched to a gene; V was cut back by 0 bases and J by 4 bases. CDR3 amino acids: CASSQDLAGGADTQYF. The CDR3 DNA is TGTGCCAGCAGCCAAGATCTAGCGGGAGGAGCAGATACGCAGTATTTT.

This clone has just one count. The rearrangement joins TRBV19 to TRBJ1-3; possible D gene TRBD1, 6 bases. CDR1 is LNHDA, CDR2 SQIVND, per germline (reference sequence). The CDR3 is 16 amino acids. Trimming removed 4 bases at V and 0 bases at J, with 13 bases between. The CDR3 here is CASSNPGGASGNTIYF. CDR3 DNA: TGTGCCAGTAGTAACCCCGGGGGGGCCTCTGGAAACACCATATATTTT.

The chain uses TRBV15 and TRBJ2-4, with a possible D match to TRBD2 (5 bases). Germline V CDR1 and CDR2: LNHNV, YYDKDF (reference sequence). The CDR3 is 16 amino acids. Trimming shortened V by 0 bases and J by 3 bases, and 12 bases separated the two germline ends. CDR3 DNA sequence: TGTGCCACCAGCAGAGATCTTTCGAGGGACAAAAACATTCAGTACTTC. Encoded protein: CATSRDLSRDKNIQYF.

In DNA, the CDR3 is TGTGCCAGCAGTGTACTCCCGGTATCTGGGGCCAACGTCCTGACTTTC. It encodes CASSVLPVSGANVLTF. The rearrangement links TRBV6-1 to TRBJ2-6; D uncertain. The V end lost 4 bases, the J end lost 1 base, and 11 bases lay between the germline ends. Germline CDR1 is MNHNS and CDR2 is SASEGT. CDR3 size: 16 residues.

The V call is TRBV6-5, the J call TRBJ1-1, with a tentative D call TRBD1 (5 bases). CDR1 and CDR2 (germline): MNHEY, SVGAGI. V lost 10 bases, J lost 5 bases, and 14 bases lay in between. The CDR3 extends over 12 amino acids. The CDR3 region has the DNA TGTGCCACCCACCCCGGGGGGACTGAAGCTTTCTTT. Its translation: CATHPGGTEAFF.

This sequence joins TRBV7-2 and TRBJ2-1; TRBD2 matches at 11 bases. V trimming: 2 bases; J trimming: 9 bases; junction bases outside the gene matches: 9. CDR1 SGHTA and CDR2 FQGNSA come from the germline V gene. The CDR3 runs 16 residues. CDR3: CASSLRLAGGRGEQFF. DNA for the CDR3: TGTGCCAGCAGCTTAAGGTTAGCGGGAGGGCGGGGTGAGCAGTTCTTC. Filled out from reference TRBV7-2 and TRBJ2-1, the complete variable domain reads GAGVSQSPSNKVTEKGKDVELRCDPISGHTALYWYRQSLGQGLEFLIYFQGNSAPDKSGLPSDRFSAERTGGSVSTLTIQRTQQEDSAVYLCASSLRLAGGRGEQFFGPGTRLTVL.

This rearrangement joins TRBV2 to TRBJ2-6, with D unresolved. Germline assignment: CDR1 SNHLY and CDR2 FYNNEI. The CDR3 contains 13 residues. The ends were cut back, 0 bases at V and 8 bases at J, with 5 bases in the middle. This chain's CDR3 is CASSEARSNVLTF. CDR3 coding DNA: TGTGCCAGCAGTGAAGCTCGGTCCAACGTCCTGACTTTC.

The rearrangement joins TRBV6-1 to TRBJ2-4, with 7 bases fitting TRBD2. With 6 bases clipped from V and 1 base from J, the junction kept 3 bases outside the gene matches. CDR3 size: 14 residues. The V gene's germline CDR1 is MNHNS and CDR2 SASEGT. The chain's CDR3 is CASRGGGAKNIQYF. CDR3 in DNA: TGTGCCAGCAGGGGCGGGGGTGCCAAAAACATTCAGTACTTC.

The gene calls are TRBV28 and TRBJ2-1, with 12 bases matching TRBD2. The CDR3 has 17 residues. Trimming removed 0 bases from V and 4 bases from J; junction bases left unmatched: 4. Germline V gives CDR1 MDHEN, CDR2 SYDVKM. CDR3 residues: CASSLWGLAGGYNEQFF. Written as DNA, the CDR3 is TGTGCCAGCAGTTTATGGGGCCTAGCGGGAGGGTACAATGAGCAGTTCTTC.

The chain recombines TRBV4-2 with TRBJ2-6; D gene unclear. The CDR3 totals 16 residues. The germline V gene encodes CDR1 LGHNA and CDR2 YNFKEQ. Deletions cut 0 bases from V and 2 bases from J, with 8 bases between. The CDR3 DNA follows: TGTGCCAGCAGCCAAGACGGGTCAACTGGGGCCAACGTCCTGACTTTC. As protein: CASSQDGSTGANVLTF.